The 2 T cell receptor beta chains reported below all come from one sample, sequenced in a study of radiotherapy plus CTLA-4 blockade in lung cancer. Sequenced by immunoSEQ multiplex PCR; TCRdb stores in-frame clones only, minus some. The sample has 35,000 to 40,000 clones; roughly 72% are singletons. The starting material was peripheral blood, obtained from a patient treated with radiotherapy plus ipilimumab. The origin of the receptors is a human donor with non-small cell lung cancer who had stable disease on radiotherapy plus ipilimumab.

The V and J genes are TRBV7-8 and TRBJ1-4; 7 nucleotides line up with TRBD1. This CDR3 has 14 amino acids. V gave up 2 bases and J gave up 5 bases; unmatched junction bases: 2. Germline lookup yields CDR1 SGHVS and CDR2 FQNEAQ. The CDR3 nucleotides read TGTGCCAGCAGCTTAACAGGGGAGAATGAAAAACTGTTTTTT. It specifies CASSLTGENEKLFF. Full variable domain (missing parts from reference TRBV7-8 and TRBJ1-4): GAGVSQSPRYKVAKRGQDVALRCDPISGHVSLFWYQQALGQGPEFLTYFQNEAQLDKSGLPSDRFFAERPEGSVSTLKIQRTQQEDSAVYLCASSLTGENEKLFFGSGTQLSVL.

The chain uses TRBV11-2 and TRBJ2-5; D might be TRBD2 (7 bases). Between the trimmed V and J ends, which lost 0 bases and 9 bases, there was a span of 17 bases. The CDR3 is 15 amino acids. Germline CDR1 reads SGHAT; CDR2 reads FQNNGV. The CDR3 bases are TGTGCCAGCAGCTTAGATTCCGGCGGGGGCCAATCCCAGTACTTC. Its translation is CASSLDSGGGQSQYF.